This section outlines one T cell receptor beta chain sequence together with its context. Its antigen remains unidentified. From each donor, an approximately 2.5 ml peripheral blood sample was collected into PAXgene tubes and stored at -80 degrees C. Total RNA was isolated from whole blood with the PAXgene blood miRNA kit on an automated QIAcube, without T cell sorting. Deep TCRalpha and TCRbeta repertoire profiling with unique molecular barcoding was performed on peripheral blood of monozygotic twin pairs concordant or discordant for inflammatory bowel disease. Smoking habits were recorded for all twin pairs, with individuals classified as current, former or never smokers. Receptor libraries were prepared by 5' RACE. For each TCR library, 3,500 to 4,500 ng of total RNA was used. cDNA was synthesized with SMARTScribe reverse transcriptase in eight separate reactions per sample. During cDNA synthesis, template switching introduced unique molecular identifiers that contained a 6-nucleotide sample barcode. TCRalpha and TCRbeta cDNA was amplified by two nested PCRs of 16 and 9 cycles, with bead purification after each PCR. Before amplification, cDNA was treated with uracil DNA-glycosylase and purified using the QIAquick PCR purification kit. The second PCR added Illumina TruSeq-compatible adapters along with sample-specific barcodes. TapeStation and Qubit were used to check library quality and concentration, and 4 to 6.5 ng of each library went into the pool. Sequencing of pooled libraries was carried out on an Illumina HiSeq2500 single-index Rapid Run using 2 x 100 bp reads and custom sequencing primers. The original methods were these. MiGEC version 1.2.6 was used for UMI-based consensus assembly, which corrected PCR and sequencing errors. V(D)J alignment, clonotype assembly and CDR3 extraction were performed with MiXCR version 2.1.1. To normalise gene usage, clonotype sharing and MAIT/NKT TCR abundance, the top 1000, 10 000 and 20 000 clonotypes in each sample were analysed. Diversity was computed as the inverse Simpson index with the vegan R package after downsampling to 27 000 UMIs. Paired Mann-Whitney U tests were applied to discordant twin pairs, with Benjamini-Hochberg correction for multiple testing. TCRdb reprocessed the reads; each CDR3 protein sequence makes one entry, and DNA is unavailable. The V and J calls and clone size are TCRdb's, not the authors'. The table for this sample lists over 150,000 distinct CDR3 sequences. 2.4% of the sample rests with the top ten.

This record belongs to a study of monozygotic twins with inflammatory bowel disease (dated by TCRdb to the late 2010s). In terms of the full investigation: The full study comprised some 30 monozygotic twin pairs: nine German pairs (four IBD-concordant, five IBD-discordant) and 19 IBD-discordant Danish pairs. Each individual had, on average, about 151 000 unique TCRalpha sequences and 181 000 unique TCRbeta sequences available for analysis. The search for disease-associated traits relied mainly on comparing IBD patients with their genetically identical healthy co-twins within discordant pairs. What the authors observed across the whole study: Fewer clonotypes were shared with other individuals by IBD patients than by healthy twins, most markedly in patients showing signs of disease activity. No difference in repertoire similarity was observed between concordant and discordant twins, possibly owing to limited statistical power. The results gave no support for a single strong signal or clonotype linked to IBD. The analysis was unable to tell apart different T cell subtypes. TCRbeta repertoire diversity, by inverse Simpson index, was decreased in IBD patients compared with their healthy co-twins. Because patients were on differing immunosuppressive treatments, the repertoires may have picked up extra background noise and inter-individual variability.

The CDR3 runs 15 amino acids, cysteine and phenylalanine included. DNA was not recorded. Via the germline V gene, CDR1 is SGHVS and CDR2 FNYEAQ. This receptor was identified in a human donor with ulcerative colitis or Crohn's disease, or a healthy co-twin of an affected twin (not recorded which). The sequencing input was blood. The sequence is built from TRBV7-6 and TRBJ1-1; the D call of TRBD1 rests on TCRdb alone, since no DNA is present to check it. Here the CDR3 is given as CASSLVSQGNTEAFF.